This T cell receptor (beta chain) was recorded in a study of early T cells in non-severe SARS-CoV-2 infection. This CDR3 has 14 amino acids. Trimming cost V 0 bases and J 4 bases, with 10 bases left between them. Germline CDR1 reads SGDLS; CDR2 reads YYNGEE. As part of library construction, unique molecular identifiers were attached to individual cDNA molecules. Using its own MiXCR run on the 5' RACE reads, TCRdb lists one record per CDR3 protein. This sample has fewer than 100,000 distinct CDR3 sequences, with roughly 13% found just once. This sequence was found in an adult who was a healthcare worker with PCR-confirmed SARS-CoV-2 infection or an uninfected control (not recorded which). The sequencing input was whole blood. The V and J genes are TRBV9 and TRBJ1-2; unclear D gene. For the CDR3, the DNA is TGTGCCAGCAGCGTAGACATGGGAGTCTATGGCTACACCTTC. It specifies CASSVDMGVYGYTF.